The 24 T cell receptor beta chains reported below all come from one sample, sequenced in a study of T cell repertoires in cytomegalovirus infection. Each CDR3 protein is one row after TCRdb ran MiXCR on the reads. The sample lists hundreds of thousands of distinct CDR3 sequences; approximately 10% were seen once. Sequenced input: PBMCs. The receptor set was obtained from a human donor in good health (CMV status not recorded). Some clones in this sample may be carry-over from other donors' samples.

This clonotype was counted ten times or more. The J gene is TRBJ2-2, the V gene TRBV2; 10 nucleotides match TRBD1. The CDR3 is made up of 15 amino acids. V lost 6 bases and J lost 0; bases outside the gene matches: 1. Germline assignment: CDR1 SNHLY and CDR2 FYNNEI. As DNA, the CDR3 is TGTGCCAGCAGGACAGGGGGCGCGAACACCGGGGAGCTGTTTTTT. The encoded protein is CASRTGGANTGELFF. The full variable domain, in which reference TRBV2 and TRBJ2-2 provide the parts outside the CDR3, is EPEVTQTPSHQVTQMGQEVILRCVPISNHLYFYWYRQILGQKVEFLVSFYNNEISEKSEIFDDQFSVERPDGSNFTLKIRSTKLEDSAMYFCASRTGGANTGELFFGEGSRLTVL.

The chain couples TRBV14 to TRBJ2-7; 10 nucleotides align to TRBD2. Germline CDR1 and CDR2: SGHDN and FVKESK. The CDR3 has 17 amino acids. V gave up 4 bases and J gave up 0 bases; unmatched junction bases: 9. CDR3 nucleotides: TGTGCCAGCAGCCCCCGCCTGACTAGCGGGTTCTCCTACGAGCAGTACTTC. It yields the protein CASSPRLTSGFSYEQYF.

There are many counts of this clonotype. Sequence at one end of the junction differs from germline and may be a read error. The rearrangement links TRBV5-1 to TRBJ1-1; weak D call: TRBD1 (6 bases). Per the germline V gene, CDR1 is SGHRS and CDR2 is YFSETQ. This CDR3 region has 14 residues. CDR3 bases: TGTGCCAGCAGTCCCGGGACATTGAACACTGAAGCTTTCTTT. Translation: CASSPGTLNTEAFF.

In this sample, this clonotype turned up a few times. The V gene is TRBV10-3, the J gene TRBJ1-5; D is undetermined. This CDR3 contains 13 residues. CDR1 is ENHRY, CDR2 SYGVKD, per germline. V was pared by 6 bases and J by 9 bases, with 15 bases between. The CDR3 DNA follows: TGTGCCATCAGCACAGAATCGGAGTCGCCCCAGCATTTT. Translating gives CAISTESESPQHF.

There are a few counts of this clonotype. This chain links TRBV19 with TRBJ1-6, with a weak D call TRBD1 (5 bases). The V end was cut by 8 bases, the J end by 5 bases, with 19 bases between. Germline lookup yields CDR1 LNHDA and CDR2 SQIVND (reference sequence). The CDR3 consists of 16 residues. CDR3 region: CASRVGVLRNNSPLHF. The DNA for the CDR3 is TGTGCCAGTCGTGTAGGGGTTCTGCGCAATAATTCACCCCTCCACTTT.

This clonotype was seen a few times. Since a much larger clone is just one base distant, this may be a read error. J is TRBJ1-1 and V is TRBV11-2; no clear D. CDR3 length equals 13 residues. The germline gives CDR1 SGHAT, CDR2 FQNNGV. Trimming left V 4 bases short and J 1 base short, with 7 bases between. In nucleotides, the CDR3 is TGTGCCAGCAGCTGGAACAGGAACACTGAAGCTTTCTTT. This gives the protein CASSWNRNTEAFF.

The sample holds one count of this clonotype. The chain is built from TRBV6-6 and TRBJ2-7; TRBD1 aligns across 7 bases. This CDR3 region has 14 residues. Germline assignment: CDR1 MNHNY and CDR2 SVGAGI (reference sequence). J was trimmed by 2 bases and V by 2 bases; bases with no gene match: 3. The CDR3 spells CASSYPGQPYEQYF. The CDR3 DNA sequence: TGTGCCAGCAGTTACCCGGGACAGCCCTACGAGCAGTACTTC.

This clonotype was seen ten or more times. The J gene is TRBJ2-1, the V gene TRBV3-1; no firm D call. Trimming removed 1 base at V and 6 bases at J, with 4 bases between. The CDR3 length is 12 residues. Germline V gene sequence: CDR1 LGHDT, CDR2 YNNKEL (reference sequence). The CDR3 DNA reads TGTGCCAGCAGCCAAGCGGCCAATGAGCAGTTCTTC. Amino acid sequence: CASSQAANEQFF.

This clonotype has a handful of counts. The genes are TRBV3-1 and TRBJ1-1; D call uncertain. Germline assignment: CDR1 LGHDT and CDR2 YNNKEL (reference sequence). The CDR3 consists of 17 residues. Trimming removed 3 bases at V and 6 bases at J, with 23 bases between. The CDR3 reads CASSHGPPARLSPEAFF. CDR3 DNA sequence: TGTGCCAGCAGCCATGGGCCGCCAGCTCGGCTCAGCCCTGAAGCTTTCTTT.

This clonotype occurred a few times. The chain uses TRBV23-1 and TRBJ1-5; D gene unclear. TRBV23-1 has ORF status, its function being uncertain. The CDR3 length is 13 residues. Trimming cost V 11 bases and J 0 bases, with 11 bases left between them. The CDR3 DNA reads TGCGCCTTCAGAAAATATAGCAATCAGCCCCAGCATTTT. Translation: CAFRKYSNQPQHF.

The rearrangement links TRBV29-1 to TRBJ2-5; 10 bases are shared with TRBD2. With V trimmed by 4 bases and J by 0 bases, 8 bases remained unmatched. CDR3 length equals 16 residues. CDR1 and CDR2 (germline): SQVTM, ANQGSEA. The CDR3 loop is CSVGSVAGGYQETQYF. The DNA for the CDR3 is TGCAGCGTTGGTTCTGTAGCGGGAGGCTACCAAGAGACCCAGTACTTC.

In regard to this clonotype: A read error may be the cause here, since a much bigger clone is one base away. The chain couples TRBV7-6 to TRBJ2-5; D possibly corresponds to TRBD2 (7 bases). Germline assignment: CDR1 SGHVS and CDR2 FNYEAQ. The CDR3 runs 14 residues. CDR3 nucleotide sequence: TGTGCCAACAGCACTATGGGAGGGGGAGAGACCCAGTACTTC. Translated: CANSTMGGGETQYF.

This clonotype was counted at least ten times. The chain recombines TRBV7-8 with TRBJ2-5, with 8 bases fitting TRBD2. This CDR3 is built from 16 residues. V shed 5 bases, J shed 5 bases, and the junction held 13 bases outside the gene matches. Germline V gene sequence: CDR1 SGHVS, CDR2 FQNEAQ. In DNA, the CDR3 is TGTGCCAGCAGCCGGGGCTCGGGGGGGAGAATGGAGACCCAGTACTTC. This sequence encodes CASSRGSGGRMETQYF.

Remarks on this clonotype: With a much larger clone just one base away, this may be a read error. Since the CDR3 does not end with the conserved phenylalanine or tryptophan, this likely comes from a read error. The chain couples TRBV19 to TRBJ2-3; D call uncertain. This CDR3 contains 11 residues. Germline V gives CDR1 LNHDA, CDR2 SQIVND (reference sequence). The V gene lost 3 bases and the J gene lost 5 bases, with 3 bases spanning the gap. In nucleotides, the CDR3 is TGTGCCAGTAGTATCAGAGATACGCAGTATTGT. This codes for CASSIRDTQYC.

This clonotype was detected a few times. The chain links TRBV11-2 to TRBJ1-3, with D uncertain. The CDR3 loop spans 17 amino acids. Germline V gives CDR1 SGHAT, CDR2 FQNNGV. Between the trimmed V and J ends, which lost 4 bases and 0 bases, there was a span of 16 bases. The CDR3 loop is CASSSPVPPSSGNTIYF. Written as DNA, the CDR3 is TGTGCCAGCAGCTCCCCGGTTCCCCCGAGCTCTGGAAACACCATATATTTT.

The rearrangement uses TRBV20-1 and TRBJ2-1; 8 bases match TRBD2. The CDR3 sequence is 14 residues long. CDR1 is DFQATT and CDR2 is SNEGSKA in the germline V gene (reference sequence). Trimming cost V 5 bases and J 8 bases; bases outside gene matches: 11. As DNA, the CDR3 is TGCAGTGCTCCCGACGGGGGGGGCTCGTATGAGCAGTTCTTC. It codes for CSAPDGGGSYEQFF.

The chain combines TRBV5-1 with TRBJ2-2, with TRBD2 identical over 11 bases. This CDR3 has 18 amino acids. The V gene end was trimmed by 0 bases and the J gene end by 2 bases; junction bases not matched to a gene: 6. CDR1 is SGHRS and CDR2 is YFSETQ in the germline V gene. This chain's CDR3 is CASSLGLAGGTNTGELFF. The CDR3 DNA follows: TGCGCCAGCAGCTTGGGGCTAGCGGGAGGAACAAACACCGGGGAGCTGTTTTTT.

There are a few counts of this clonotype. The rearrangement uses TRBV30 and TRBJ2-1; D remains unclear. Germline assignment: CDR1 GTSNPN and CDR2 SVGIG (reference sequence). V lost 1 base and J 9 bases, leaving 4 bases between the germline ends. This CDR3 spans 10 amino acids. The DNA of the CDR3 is TGTGCCTGGAGTGGGGGTGAGCAGTTCTTC. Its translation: CAWSGGEQFF.

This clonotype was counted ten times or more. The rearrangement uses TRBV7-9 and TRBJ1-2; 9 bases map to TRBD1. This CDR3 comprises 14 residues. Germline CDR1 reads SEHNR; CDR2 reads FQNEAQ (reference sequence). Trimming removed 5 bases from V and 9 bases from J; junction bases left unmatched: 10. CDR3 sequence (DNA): TGTGCCAGCAGCCACCACCGGGACAGGGTGAGCTACACCTTC. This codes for CASSHHRDRVSYTF. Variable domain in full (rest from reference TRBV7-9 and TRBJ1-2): DTGVSQNPRHKITKRGQNVTFRCDPISEHNRLYWYRQTLGQGPEFLTYFQNEAQLEKSRLLSDRFSAERPKGSFSTLEIQRTEQGDSAMYLCASSHHRDRVSYTFGSGTRLTVV.

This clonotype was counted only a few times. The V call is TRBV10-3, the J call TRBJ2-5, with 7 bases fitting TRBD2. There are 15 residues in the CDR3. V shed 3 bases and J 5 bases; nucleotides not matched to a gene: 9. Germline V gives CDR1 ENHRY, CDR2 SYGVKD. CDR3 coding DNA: TGTGCCATCAGTGATTCGGGGAGGGGCCGGGAGACCCAGTACTTC. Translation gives CAISDSGRGRETQYF.

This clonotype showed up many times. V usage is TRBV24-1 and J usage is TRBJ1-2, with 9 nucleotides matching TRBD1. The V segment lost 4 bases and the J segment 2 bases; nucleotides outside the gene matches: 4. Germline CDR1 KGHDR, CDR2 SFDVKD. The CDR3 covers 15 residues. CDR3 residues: CATSDPGTGNYGYTF. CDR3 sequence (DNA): TGTGCCACCAGTGACCCCGGGACAGGGAACTATGGCTACACCTTC.

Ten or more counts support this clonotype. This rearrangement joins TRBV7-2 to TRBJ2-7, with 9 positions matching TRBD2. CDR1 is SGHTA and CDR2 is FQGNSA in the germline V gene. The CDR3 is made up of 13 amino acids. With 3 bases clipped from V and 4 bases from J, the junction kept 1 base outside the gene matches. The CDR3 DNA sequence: TGTGCCAGCAGCTTGACTAGCGGTTACGAGCAGTACTTC. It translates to CASSLTSGYEQYF.

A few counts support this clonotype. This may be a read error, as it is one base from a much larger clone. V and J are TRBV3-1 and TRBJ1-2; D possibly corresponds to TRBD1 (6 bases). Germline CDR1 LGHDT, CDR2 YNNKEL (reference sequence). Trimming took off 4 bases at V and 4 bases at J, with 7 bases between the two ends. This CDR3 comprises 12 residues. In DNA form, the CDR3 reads TGTGCCAGCAGCCCAGGGGCCTATGGCTACACCTTC. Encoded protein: CASSPGAYGYTF.

CDR3 DNA sequence: TGTGCCAGCAGCCAGAGGGCTCGGGAGGGCCCTCCAGATACGCAGTATTTT. This sequence encodes CASSQRAREGPPDTQYF. The chain joins TRBV13 to TRBJ2-3, with TRBD2 matching 8 bases. Germline CDR1 is PRHDT and CDR2 is FYEKMQ (reference sequence). This CDR3 contains 17 residues. Germline trimming cut 5 bases from V and 4 bases from J; bases unmatched to any gene: 14.